The entry below gives a single T cell receptor beta chain sequence along with its context. Its antigen remains unknown. Germline-derived CDR1 and CDR2 are MNHEY and SVGAGI. Deletions cut 5 bases from V and 6 bases from J, with 11 bases between. The CDR3 contains 13 residues. This record belongs to a study of cytomegalovirus exposure and HLA in healthy donors. General study points: Data from an earlier analysis indicated that most TCR beta V segments were productive either about 90% or about 30% of the time. The study labeled 164 TCR beta chains cytomegalovirus-associated.

Researchers ran the PCR with 60 Vbeta and 13 Jbeta primers. Here immunoSEQ multiplex PCR was the method, and the copy in TCRdb shows in-frame clones only, minus some. The repertoire holds roughly 84,000 clones, with around 77% as singletons. Unrecorded immune exposures were likely, despite nominal health at sampling. The receptor's source is a man aged 45-65 years in good health and CMV-seronegative. Sequencing was performed on PBMCs. V gene TRBV6-5 combines with J gene TRBJ1-5, with D tentatively TRBD1 (6 bases). Here the CDR3 reads CASSQGYVQPQHF. The CDR3 nucleotides read TGTGCCAGCAGTCAGGGGTATGTTCAGCCCCAGCATTTT.